The clone carrying this T cell receptor beta chain is a singleton in its sample. V shed 6 bases and J 7 bases; nucleotides not matched to a gene: 12. This CDR3 has 16 residues. CDR1 and CDR2 (germline): SGHNT, YYREEE (reference sequence). Measured with immunoSEQ multiplex PCR; TCRdb has only the in-frame clones, and not every one. The repertoire consists of hundreds of thousands of clones, with around 87% occurring once and the leading ten covering about 6.9%. The entry originates in a study of blood T cell repertoires in COVID-19. This chain joins TRBV5-4 and TRBJ2-1, with 11 bases fitting TRBD2. The receptor was derived from a woman between 45 and 60 years old with COVID-19, enrolled during active disease. Sequenced sample: peripheral blood. The CDR3 protein is CASTTKTSGIMNEQFF. The DNA of the CDR3 is TGTGCCAGCACCACAAAGACTAGCGGGATTATGAATGAGCAGTTCTTC. The variable domain in full, with the rest retrieved from reference TRBV5-4 and TRBJ2-1, is ETGVTQSPTHLIKTRGQQVTLRCSSQSGHNTVSWYQQALGQGPQFIFQYYREEENGRGNFPPRFSGLQFPNYSSELNVNALELDDSALYLCASTTKTSGIMNEQFFGPGTRLTVL.